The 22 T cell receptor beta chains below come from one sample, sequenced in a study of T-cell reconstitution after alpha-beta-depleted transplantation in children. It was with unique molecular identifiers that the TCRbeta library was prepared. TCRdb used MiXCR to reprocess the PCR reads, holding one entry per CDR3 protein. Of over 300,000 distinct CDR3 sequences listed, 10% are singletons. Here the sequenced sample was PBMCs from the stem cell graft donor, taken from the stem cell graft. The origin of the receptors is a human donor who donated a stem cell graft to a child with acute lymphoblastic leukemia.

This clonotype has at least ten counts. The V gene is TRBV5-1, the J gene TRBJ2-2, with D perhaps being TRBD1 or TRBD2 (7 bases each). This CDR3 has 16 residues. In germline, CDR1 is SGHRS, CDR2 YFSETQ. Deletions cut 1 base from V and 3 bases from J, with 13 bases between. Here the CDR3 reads CASSLYQGGDTGELFF. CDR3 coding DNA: TGCGCCAGCAGCTTGTACCAGGGGGGGGACACCGGGGAGCTGTTTTTT.

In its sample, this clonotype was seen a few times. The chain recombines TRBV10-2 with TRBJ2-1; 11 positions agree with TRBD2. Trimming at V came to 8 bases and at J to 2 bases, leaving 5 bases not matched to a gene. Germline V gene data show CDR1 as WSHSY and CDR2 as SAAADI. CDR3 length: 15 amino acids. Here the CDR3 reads CASAQTSGAYNEQFF. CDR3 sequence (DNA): TGCGCCAGCGCCCAGACTAGCGGGGCCTACAATGAGCAGTTCTTC.

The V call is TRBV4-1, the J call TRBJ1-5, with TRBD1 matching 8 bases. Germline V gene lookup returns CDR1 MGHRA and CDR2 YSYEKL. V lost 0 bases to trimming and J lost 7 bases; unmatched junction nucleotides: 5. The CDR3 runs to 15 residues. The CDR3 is CASSQDSRGQQPQHF. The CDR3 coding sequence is TGCGCCAGCAGCCAAGATAGCAGGGGGCAACAGCCCCAGCATTTT.

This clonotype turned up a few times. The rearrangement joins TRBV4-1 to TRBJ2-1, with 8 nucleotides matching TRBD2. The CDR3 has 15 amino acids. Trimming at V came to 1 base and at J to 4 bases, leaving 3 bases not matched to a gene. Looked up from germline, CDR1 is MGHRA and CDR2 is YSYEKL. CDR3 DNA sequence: TGCGCCAGCAGCCAAGCGGGACTAGTATACAATGAGCAGTTCTTC. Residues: CASSQAGLVYNEQFF.

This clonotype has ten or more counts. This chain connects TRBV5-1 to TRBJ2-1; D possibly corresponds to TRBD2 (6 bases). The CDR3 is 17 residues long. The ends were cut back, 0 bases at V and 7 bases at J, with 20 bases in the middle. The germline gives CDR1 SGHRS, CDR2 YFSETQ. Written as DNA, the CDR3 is TGCGCCAGCAGCTTGGAGGGAGCGGGCGGGCCACCAAATGAGCAGTTCTTC. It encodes CASSLEGAGGPPNEQFF.

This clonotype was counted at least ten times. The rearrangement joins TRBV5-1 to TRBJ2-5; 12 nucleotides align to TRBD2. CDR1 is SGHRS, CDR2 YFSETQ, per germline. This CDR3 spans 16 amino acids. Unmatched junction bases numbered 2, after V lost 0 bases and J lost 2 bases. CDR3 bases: TGCGCCAGCAGCTTGGGAGGACTAGCGGGACAAGAGACCCAGTACTTC. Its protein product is CASSLGGLAGQETQYF.

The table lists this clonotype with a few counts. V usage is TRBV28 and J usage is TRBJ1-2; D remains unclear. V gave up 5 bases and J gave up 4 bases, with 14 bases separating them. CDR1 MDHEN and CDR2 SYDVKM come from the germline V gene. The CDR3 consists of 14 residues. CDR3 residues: CASSQSPRIYGYTF. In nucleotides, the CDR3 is TGTGCCAGCAGTCAAAGTCCCAGGATCTATGGCTACACCTTC.

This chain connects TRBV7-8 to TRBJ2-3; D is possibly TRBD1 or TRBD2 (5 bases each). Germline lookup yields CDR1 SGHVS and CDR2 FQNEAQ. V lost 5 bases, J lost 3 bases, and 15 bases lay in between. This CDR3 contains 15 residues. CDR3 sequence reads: CASSNPPEGTDTQYF. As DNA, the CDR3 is TGTGCCAGCAGCAATCCTCCCGAGGGGACAGATACGCAGTATTTT.

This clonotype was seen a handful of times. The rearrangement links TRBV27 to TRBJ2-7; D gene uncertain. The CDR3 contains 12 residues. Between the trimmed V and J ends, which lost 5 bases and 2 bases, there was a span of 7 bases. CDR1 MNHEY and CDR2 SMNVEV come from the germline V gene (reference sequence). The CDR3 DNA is TGTGCCAGCAGTCCTCACCCCTACGAGCAGTACTTC. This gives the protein CASSPHPYEQYF.

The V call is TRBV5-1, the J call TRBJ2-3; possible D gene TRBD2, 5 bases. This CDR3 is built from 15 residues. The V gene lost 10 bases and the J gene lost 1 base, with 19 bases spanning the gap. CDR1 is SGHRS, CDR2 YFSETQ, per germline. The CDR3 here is CASNREGPRTDTQYF. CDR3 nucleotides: TGCGCCTCGAACCGAGAGGGTCCTCGCACAGATACGCAGTATTTT.

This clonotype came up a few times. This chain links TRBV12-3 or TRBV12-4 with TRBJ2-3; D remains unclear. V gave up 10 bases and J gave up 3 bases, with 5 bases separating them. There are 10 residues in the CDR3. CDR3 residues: CATWTDTQYF. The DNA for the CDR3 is TGTGCCACCTGGACAGATACGCAGTATTTT.

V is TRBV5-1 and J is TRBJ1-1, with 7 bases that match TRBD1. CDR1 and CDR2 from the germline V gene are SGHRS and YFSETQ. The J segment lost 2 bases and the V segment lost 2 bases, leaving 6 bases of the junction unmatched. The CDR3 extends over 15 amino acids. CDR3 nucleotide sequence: TGCGCCAGCAGCTTAGGGGGCGAGGGTAACACTGAAGCTTTCTTT. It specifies CASSLGGEGNTEAFF. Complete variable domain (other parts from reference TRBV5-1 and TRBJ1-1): KAGVTQTPRYLIKTRGQQVTLSCSPISGHRSVSWYQQTPGQGLQFLFEYFSETQRNKGNFPGRFSGRQFSNSRSEMNVSTLELGDSALYLCASSLGGEGNTEAFFGQGTRLTVV.

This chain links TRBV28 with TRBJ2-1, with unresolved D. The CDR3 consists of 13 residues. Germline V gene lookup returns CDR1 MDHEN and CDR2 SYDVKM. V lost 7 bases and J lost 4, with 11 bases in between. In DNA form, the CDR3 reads TGTGCCAGCATCCCCGCTCCGTACAATGAGCAGTTCTTC. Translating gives CASIPAPYNEQFF.

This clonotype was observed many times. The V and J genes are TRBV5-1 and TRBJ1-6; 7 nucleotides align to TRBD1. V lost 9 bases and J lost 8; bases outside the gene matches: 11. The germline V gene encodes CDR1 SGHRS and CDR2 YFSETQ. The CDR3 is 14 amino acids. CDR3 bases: TGCGCCACCGCGACAGGGACGCTGGATTCACCCCTCCACTTT. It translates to CATATGTLDSPLHF.

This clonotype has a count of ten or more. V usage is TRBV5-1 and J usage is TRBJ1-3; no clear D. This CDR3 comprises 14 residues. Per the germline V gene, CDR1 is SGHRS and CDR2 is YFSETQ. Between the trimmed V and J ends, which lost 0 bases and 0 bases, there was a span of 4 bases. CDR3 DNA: TGCGCCAGCAGCTTGGGGAACTCTGGAAACACCATATATTTT. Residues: CASSLGNSGNTIYF.

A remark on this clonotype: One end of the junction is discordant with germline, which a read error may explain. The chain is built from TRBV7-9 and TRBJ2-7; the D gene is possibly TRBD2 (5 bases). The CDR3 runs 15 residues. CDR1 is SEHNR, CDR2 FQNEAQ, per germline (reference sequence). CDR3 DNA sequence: TGTGCCAGCAGCTCCCGGACTCTTGCCTCCAACGAGCAGTACTTC. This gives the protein CASSSRTLASNEQYF.

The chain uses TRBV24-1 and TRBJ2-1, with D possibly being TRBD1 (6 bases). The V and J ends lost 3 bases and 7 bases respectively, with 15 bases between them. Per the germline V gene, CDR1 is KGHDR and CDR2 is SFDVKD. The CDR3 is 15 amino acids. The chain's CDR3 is CATSDSQGRRNEQFF. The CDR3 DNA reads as TGTGCCACCAGTGATAGTCAGGGGAGACGTAATGAGCAGTTCTTC.

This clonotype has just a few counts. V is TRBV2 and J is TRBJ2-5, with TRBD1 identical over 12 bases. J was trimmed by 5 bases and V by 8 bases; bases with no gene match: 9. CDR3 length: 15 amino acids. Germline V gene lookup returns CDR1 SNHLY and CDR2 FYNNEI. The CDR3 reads CASVRGTGGGETQYF. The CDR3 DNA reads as TGTGCCAGCGTTCGGGGGACAGGGGGCGGGGAGACCCAGTACTTC.

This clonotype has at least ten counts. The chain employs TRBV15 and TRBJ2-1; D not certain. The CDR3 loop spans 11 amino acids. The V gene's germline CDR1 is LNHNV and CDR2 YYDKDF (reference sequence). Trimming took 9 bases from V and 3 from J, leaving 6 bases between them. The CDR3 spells CATSNYNEQFF. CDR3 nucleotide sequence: TGTGCCACTAGTAACTACAATGAGCAGTTCTTC.

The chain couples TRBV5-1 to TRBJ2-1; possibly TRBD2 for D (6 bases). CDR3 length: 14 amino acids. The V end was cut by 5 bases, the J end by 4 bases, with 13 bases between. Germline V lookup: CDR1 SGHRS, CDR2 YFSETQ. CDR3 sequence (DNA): TGCGCCAGCAGATCTAGTGGAGGGTACAATGAGCAGTTCTTC. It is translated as CASRSSGGYNEQFF.

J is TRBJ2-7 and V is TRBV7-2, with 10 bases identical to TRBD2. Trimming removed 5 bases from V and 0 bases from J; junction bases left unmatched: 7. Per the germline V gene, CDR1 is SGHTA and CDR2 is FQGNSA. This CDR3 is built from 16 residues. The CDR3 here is CASSDLTSGFSYEQYF. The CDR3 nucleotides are TGTGCCAGCAGCGACCTGACTAGCGGGTTCTCCTACGAGCAGTACTTC. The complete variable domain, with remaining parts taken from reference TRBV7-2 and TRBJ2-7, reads GAGVSQSPSNKVTEKGKDVELRCDPISGHTALYWYRQSLGQGLEFLIYFQGNSAPDKSGLPSDRFSAERTGGSVSTLTIQRTQQEDSAVYLCASSDLTSGFSYEQYFGPGTRLTVT.

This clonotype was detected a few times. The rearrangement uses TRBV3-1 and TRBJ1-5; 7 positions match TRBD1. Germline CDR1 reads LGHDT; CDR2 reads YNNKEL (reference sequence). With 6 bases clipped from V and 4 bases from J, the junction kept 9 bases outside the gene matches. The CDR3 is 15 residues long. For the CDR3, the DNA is TGTGCCAGCAGTCTCGATACAGGGGTAAATCAGCCCCAGCATTTT. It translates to CASSLDTGVNQPQHF.